This T cell receptor (beta chain) came from a study of cytomegalovirus exposure and HLA in healthy donors. TCRdb's table, derived via immunoSEQ multiplex PCR, lists solely in-frame clones and lacks some. The repertoire holds about 130,000 clones, with over 85% as singletons. The CDR3 loop spans 13 amino acids. V was clipped by 4 bases and J by 3 bases, with 10 bases between them. Germline V CDR1 and CDR2: SGHRS, YFSETQ. The sample taken for sequencing was PBMCs. The clonotype originates from a man between 25 and 39 years old in good health and CMV-seronegative. This chain connects TRBV5-1 to TRBJ1-2; the D gene is possibly TRBD1 (6 bases). CDR3 in amino acids: CASSAGVDYGYTF. The CDR3 coding sequence is TGCGCCAGCAGCGCAGGGGTAGACTATGGCTACACCTTC.